These T cell receptor beta chains were read from a single sample in a study of shared clonotypes between healthy human individuals. Some clones are missing from TCRdb's copy, which holds only in-frame ones; the method was immunoSEQ multiplex PCR. The sample consists of some 600,000 clones, around 96% of them appearing once. The sequencing input was naive CD8+ T cells sorted from blood. These receptors came from a woman aged 25 to 39 in good health. The CDR3 runs from the conserved cysteine through the conserved F or W. The order of the fields is clone size, J gene, D gene, V gene, CDR3 DNA, CDR3 protein. The D gene is left open where the match is weak. Clone size is shown for a subset of rows, as once, few, many or a class of expanded clone.

once TRBJ1-1 - TRBV6-1 TGTGCCAGCAGTGATTCCCATCGAGGCAGGAACACTGAAGCTTTCTTT CASSDSHRGRNTEAFF
- TRBJ2-6 - TRBV19 TGTGCCAGTAGTATAGGCCAGGGAGTAGTCTCTGGGGCCAACGTCCTGACTTTC CASSIGQGVVSGANVLTF
- TRBJ2-7 - TRBV11-2 TGTGCCAGCAGCTATGGGACATTTTCCTACGAGCAGTACTTC CASSYGTFSYEQYF
- TRBJ2-2 - TRBV15 TGTGCCACCAGCAGAGATCGGCTAGCAGCCAACACCGGGGAGCTGTTTTTT CATSRDRLAANTGELFF
- TRBJ2-7 TRBD1 TRBV4-1 TGCGCCAGCAGCCTTTACCCCGGGACAGGTCTCGTCCACGAGCAGTACTTC CASSLYPGTGLVHEQYF
once TRBJ2-7 TRBD1 TRBV19 TGTGCCAGTAGCCCTCTCGGGACAGTGGGGTCCTACGAGCAGTACTTC CASSPLGTVGSYEQYF
- TRBJ1-2 TRBD1 TRBV28 TGTGCCAGCAGCTCCCCTAAGGAGGGGGCGCGTTCCAACGGCTACACCTTC CASSSPKEGARSNGYTF
- TRBJ2-3 TRBD1 TRBV10-3 TGTGCCATCAGTGAGTCGATGGGGACAGGGGCCACAGATACGCAGTATTTT CAISESMGTGATDTQYF
- TRBJ1-5 TRBD1 TRBV19 TGTGCCAGTAGCGGAGGGGGCAGGCAGCCCCAGCATTTT CASSGGGRQPQHF
- TRBJ2-1 TRBD2 TRBV19 TGTGCCAGTAAACATAGCGGGAGGGAAGTCTACAATGAGCAGTTCTTC CASKHSGREVYNEQFF
- TRBJ2-6 TRBD1 TRBV28 TGTGCCAGCAGTTCTGGACAGGAAGCCTCTGGGGCCAACGTCCTGACTTTC CASSSGQEASGANVLTF
- TRBJ2-1 TRBD2 TRBV4-1 TGCGCCAGCAGCCAAGATACTATAGGGCGGGAGGGTTACAATGAGCAGTTCTTC CASSQDTIGREGYNEQFF
- TRBJ2-7 - TRBV7-9 TGTGCCAGCAGCCCCCCCCCTGAAGACGAGCAGTACTTC CASSPPPEDEQYF
- TRBJ1-4 - TRBV30 TGTGCCTGGAGCGCTGGCGTGTATGCAACTAATGAAAAACTGTTTTTT CAWSAGVYATNEKLFF
- TRBJ1-2 - TRBV7-9 TGTGCCAGCAGCCCTCCAGTAGATAACTATGGCTACACCTTC CASSPPVDNYGYTF
- TRBJ2-1 - TRBV30 TGTGCCTGGAGCGACTCCGGGACCATAATAAAGCTGGGGGTCATCGAGCAGTTCTTC CAWSDSGTIIKLGVIEQFF
- TRBJ1-4 - TRBV7-8 TGTGCCAGCAGCTTAGCGGAGGGTATTAATGAAAAACTGTTTTTT CASSLAEGINEKLFF
once TRBJ2-5 TRBD2 TRBV29-1 TGCAGCGTTGCGACTAGCGAAGAGACCCAGTACTTC CSVATSEETQYF
- TRBJ1-1 TRBD1 TRBV4-1 TGCGCCAGCGGACAGGGGCCAGACACTGAAGCTTTCTTT CASGQGPDTEAFF
- TRBJ1-5 - TRBV2 TGTGCCAGCAAAGGGGGCAATCAGCCCCAGCATTTT CASKGGNQPQHF
- TRBJ2-7 TRBD2 TRBV27 TGTGCCAGTCGGACTAGCGGGAGTTTCGACGAGCAGTACTTC CASRTSGSFDEQYF
- TRBJ1-1 - TRBV19 TGTGCCAGTAAGGACGTGAACACTGAAGCTTTCTTT CASKDVNTEAFF
- TRBJ2-1 - TRBV19 TGTGCCAGTAGTATCGGGGCGCCAGGCGATGAGCAGTTCTTC CASSIGAPGDEQFF
- TRBJ2-3 - TRBV30 TGTGCCTGGATATACCGACCAGATACGCAGTATTTT CAWIYRPDTQYF